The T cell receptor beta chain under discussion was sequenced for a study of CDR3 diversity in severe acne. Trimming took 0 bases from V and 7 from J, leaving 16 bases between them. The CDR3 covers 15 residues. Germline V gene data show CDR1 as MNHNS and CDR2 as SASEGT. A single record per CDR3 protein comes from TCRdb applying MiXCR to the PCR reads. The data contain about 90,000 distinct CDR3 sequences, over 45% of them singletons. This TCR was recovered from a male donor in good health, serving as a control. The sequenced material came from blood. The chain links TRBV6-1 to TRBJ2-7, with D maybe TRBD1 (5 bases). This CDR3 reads CASSEAQAGRREQYF. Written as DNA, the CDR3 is TGTGCCAGCAGTGAAGCGCAGGCAGGGCGTCGAGAGCAGTACTTC.